This T cell receptor (beta chain) was retrieved from a study of cytomegalovirus exposure and HLA in healthy donors. Trimming removed 3 bases from V and 7 bases from J, with 11 bases in between. The germline gives CDR1 MRHNA, CDR2 SNTAGT. CDR3 length equals 13 residues. Findings and limits, study-wide: Researchers reported in a later analysis that common viral pathogens appeared linked to several top clusters. Follow-up analysis later connected one missense variant in DCLRE1C with trimming of TCR beta V- and J-genes. The study flagged about 160 TCR beta chains as cytomegalovirus-associated.

A note on this clone: Its specificity is unknown.

Primers included in the PCR were 60 Vbeta and 13 Jbeta primers. Repertoires were generated with immunoSEQ multiplex PCR, while TCRdb's copy carries only in-frame clones and drops some. Its clone listing holds approximately 93,000 clones. This TCR was sampled from a woman in her twenties or thirties in good health and CMV-seronegative. This rearrangement joins TRBV6-4 to TRBJ2-3; possible D gene TRBD2, 6 bases. Sequencing was done on a sample of PBMCs. CDR3: CASSEGLANTQYF. The CDR3 nucleotides read TGTGCCAGCAGTGAGGGACTGGCGAATACGCAGTATTTT.